This is a list of T cell receptor beta chains from one sample in a study of post-analysis software for immune sequencing data. Each CDR3 protein is one row after TCRdb ran MiXCR on the PCR reads. Here the sample spans roughly 150,000 distinct CDR3 sequences, about 36% being singletons. Sample: blood, taken after autologous hematopoietic stem cell transplantation. The source is a girl aged 5-17 years with multiple sclerosis. The CDR3 runs from the conserved cysteine through the conserved F or W. Each record gives: clone size, J gene, V gene, D gene, CDR3 DNA, CDR3 protein. D genes are given only for firm matches. Rows may omit the clone size; those that give it use once, few, many or a size class.

few	TRBJ2-1	TRBV7-3	TRBD2	TGTGCCAGCAGCCCCAACGGGGGAGGGAAGAATGAGCAGTTCTTC	CASSPNGGGKNEQFF
-	TRBJ2-1	TRBV7-2	-	TGTGCCAGCAGCTTAGGGGGGACAAACAACAATGAGTGGTTCTTC	CASSLGGTNNNEWFF
many	TRBJ2-3	TRBV24-1	-	TGTGCCACCAGTGAACACGGCCGTGTGGGGGATACGCAGTATTTT	CATSEHGRVGDTQYF
-	TRBJ1-2	TRBV7-2	-	TGTGCCAGCAGCTTAGCGGGGAATAACTATGGCTACACCTTC	CASSLAGNNYGYTF
-	TRBJ1-1	TRBV20-1	-	TGCAGTGCTCTTCGGAACATGAACACTGAAGCTTTCTTT	CSALRNMNTEAFF
few	TRBJ1-1	TRBV20-1	-	TGCAGTGCTAGGGGGGCCCTCACAACCAAGAACACTGAAGCTTTCTTT	CSARGALTTKNTEAFF
-	TRBJ2-1	TRBV13	TRBD2	TGTGCCAGCAGCTTAGGGGCCCCCGGGGCTAGCGGGAGGGCCCACTACAATGAGCAGTTCTTC	CASSLGAPGASGRAHYNEQFF
many	TRBJ2-4	TRBV12-3/TRBV12-4	-	TGTGCCAGCAGTTTAGGGTATCCCACAGCCAAAAACATTCAGTACTTC	CASSLGYPTAKNIQYF
-	TRBJ2-1	TRBV11-2	-	TGTGCCAGCAGCTTATCGGGGACGGGAGTCCCTGAGCAGTTCTTC	CASSLSGTGVPEQFF
many	TRBJ2-7	TRBV29-1	TRBD1	TGCAGCGTTCGACAGGGCGGCTCCTACGAGCAGTACTTC	CSVRQGGSYEQYF